The 32 T cell receptor beta chains given below trace back to one sample, sequenced in a study of identical twins. TCRdb re-analysed the 5' RACE reads in MiXCR, keeping a single row per CDR3 protein. The sample includes 700,000 or so distinct CDR3 sequences, about 9.4% of them seen just once. These data also formed part of another study, on yellow fever vaccine responses in identical twins.

Sequencing was carried out using PBMCs. The source of these receptors is a woman in her late teens or twenties in good health.

V and J are TRBV29-1 and TRBJ2-7, with D perhaps given as TRBD1 or TRBD2 (5 bases each). Trimming shortened V by 3 bases and J by 0 bases, and 12 bases separated the two germline ends. In germline, CDR1 is SQVTM, CDR2 ANQGSEA. The CDR3 sequence is 14 residues long. DNA for the CDR3: TGCAGCGTTGAGTACGGGGCCCGCTCCTACGAGCAGTACTTC. It encodes CSVEYGARSYEQYF.

This clonotype was detected a few times. The chain has TRBV9 and TRBJ2-5, with a weak D call TRBD2 (5 bases). The CDR3 sequence is 17 residues long. V lost 0 bases to trimming and J lost 3 bases, with 18 bases between them. Germline V gives CDR1 SGDLS, CDR2 YYNGEE. The CDR3 region is CASSVAPPDRGEETQYF. The CDR3 nucleotides are TGTGCCAGCAGCGTAGCCCCCCCCGACCGGGGAGAAGAGACCCAGTACTTC. Full variable domain (rest looked up from reference TRBV9 and TRBJ2-5): DSGVTQTPKHLITATGQRVTLRCSPRSGDLSVYWYQQSLDQGLQFLIQYYNGEERAKGNILERFSAQQFPDLHSELNLSSLELGDSALYFCASSVAPPDRGEETQYFGPGTRLLVL.

This clonotype was counted only a few times. The chain links TRBV7-8 to TRBJ2-7, with D tentatively TRBD1 (5 bases). From germline, CDR1 is SGHVS and CDR2 FQNEAQ. The CDR3 consists of 17 residues. Trimming cost V 3 bases and J 5 bases, with 23 bases left between them. CDR3 DNA: TGTGCCAGCAGCTTCGAAAGGGGCGGCCGAATAGACGACGAGCAGTACTTC. It is translated as CASSFERGGRIDDEQYF.

This chain links TRBV9 with TRBJ1-1; possibly TRBD1 for D (5 bases). Between the trimmed V and J ends, which lost 4 bases and 4 bases, there was a span of 11 bases. From germline, CDR1 is SGDLS and CDR2 YYNGEE. CDR3 length: 13 residues. The CDR3 region has the DNA TGTGCCAGCAGCCCCCGCGGGGCCACTGAAGCTTTCTTT. Encoded protein: CASSPRGATEAFF.

This clonotype has at least ten counts. The gene calls are TRBV7-2 and TRBJ1-6; D is possibly TRBD1 (5 bases). The CDR3 contains 17 residues. The V gene lost 5 bases and the J gene lost 0 bases, with 14 bases spanning the gap. Germline CDR1 SGHTA, CDR2 FQGNSA. CDR3 in DNA: TGTGCCAGCAGCCTGGGGGGTCGGAGCTCCTATAATTCACCCCTCCACTTT. It translates to CASSLGGRSSYNSPLHF. Looking up the rest from reference TRBV7-2 and TRBJ1-6 gives the full variable domain: GAGVSQSPSNKVTEKGKDVELRCDPISGHTALYWYRQSLGQGLEFLIYFQGNSAPDKSGLPSDRFSAERTGGSVSTLTIQRTQQEDSAVYLCASSLGGRSSYNSPLHFGNGTRLTVT.

The chain couples TRBV7-2 to TRBJ2-5; D gene uncertain. Trimming pared 4 bases from V and 2 bases from J, leaving 14 bases between. CDR1 is SGHTA, CDR2 FQGNSA, per germline. The CDR3 sequence is 15 residues long. CDR3 sequence: CASSSVHMGQETQYF. The CDR3 DNA follows: TGTGCCAGCAGCTCGGTCCATATGGGGCAAGAGACCCAGTACTTC.

This sequence joins TRBV4-3 and TRBJ2-7, with 9 nucleotides matching TRBD2. J gave up 4 bases and V 1 base, and 11 bases lay outside the gene matches. The CDR3 spans 17 residues. Germline V gene data show CDR1 as LGHNA and CDR2 as YSLEER. DNA for the CDR3: TGCGCCAGCAGCCAAGGCCCCCAGGGCGGGAGGGGGTACGAGCAGTACTTC. This translates into CASSQGPQGGRGYEQYF.

This clonotype was seen a few times. The chain employs TRBV18 and TRBJ2-1; 12 bases align to TRBD2. The germline V gene has CDR1 KGHSH and CDR2 LQKENI. The CDR3 runs 18 residues. The ends lost 6 bases at V and 1 base at J; junction bases unmatched: 10. The CDR3 protein is CASSPSGGDTFSYNEQFF. The CDR3 DNA reads as TGTGCCAGCTCCCCTAGCGGGGGGGATACTTTTTCCTACAATGAGCAGTTCTTC.

The sample holds a few counts of this clonotype. The J gene is TRBJ2-7, the V gene TRBV10-3; possibly TRBD1 for D (5 bases). Germline values: CDR1 ENHRY, CDR2 SYGVKD. V shed 0 bases and J shed 3 bases, with 12 bases lying between them. The CDR3 runs 15 residues. CDR3 sequence reads: CAISESRGAYYEQYF. Here the CDR3 DNA reads TGTGCCATCAGTGAGTCTAGGGGCGCATACTACGAGCAGTACTTC.

This clonotype has ten or more counts. The chain uses TRBV12-3 or TRBV12-4 and TRBJ2-7, with a tentative D call TRBD2 (7 bases). The CDR3 extends over 15 amino acids. Trimming cost V 3 bases and J 5 bases, with 17 bases left between them. The CDR3 here is CASSLRSGGRDEQYF. The CDR3 DNA is TGTGCCAGCAGTTTGAGGTCCGGGGGGCGGGACGAGCAGTACTTC.

This rearrangement joins TRBV27 to TRBJ2-7, with D possibly matching TRBD1 (6 bases). Germline CDR1 and CDR2: MNHEY and SMNVEV (reference sequence). The CDR3 sequence is 17 residues long. V lost 1 base and J 2 bases, leaving 18 bases between the germline ends. CDR3 amino acids: CASSLFRDRDTPYEQYF. In nucleotides, the CDR3 is TGTGCCAGCAGTTTATTCCGCGACCGGGACACCCCCTACGAGCAGTACTTC.

The V call is TRBV29-1, the J call TRBJ2-7; 7 bases map to TRBD2. This CDR3 has 14 amino acids. The germline V gene has CDR1 SQVTM and CDR2 ANQGSEA. V lost 7 bases, J lost 0 bases, and 9 bases stayed unmatched. The CDR3 region has the DNA TGCAGCGCCGCCCCCGGGAGGTCCTCCTACGAGCAGTACTTC. This gives the protein CSAAPGRSSYEQYF.

There are a few counts of this clonotype. V gene TRBV20-1 combines with J gene TRBJ2-1; 7 nucleotides line up with TRBD2. The CDR3 totals 12 residues. Looked up from germline, CDR1 is DFQATT and CDR2 is SNEGSKA (reference sequence). V shed 5 bases, J shed 8 bases, and the junction held 6 bases outside the gene matches. The CDR3 nucleotides are TGCAGTGCTGAAGCGGGAACGGATGAGCAGTTCTTC. Translated: CSAEAGTDEQFF.

CDR3 in DNA: TGCGCCAGCAGCCAGGGCCTCTATAATCTCTACGAGCAGTACTTC. Protein: CASSQGLYNLYEQYF. The genes are TRBV4-3 and TRBJ2-7; no firm D call. The CDR3 covers 15 residues. Trimming removed 3 bases at V and 3 bases at J, with 15 bases between. The germline V gene has CDR1 LGHNA and CDR2 YSLEER.

V and J are TRBV7-8 and TRBJ1-2; D is unresolved. Per the germline V gene, CDR1 is SGHVS and CDR2 is FQNEAQ. V shed 0 bases and J shed 6 bases, with 11 bases lying between them. The CDR3 is 14 amino acids. The CDR3 DNA is TGTGCCAGCAGCTTAGCCCCATCAACAGATGGCTACACCTTC. Its translation is CASSLAPSTDGYTF.

This clonotype was seen only a few times. V usage is TRBV5-1 and J usage is TRBJ2-7; 12 bases align to TRBD1. The CDR3 has 16 amino acids. Trimming took 4 bases from V and 4 from J; bases not matched to a gene: 9. Germline lookup yields CDR1 SGHRS and CDR2 YFSETQ. The CDR3 nucleotides are TGCGCCAGCAGCCCTCCTCCGGGACAGGGGGCTTACGAGCAGTACTTC. As protein: CASSPPPGQGAYEQYF.

The rearrangement joins TRBV18 to TRBJ2-5; D remains ambiguous. Trimming cost V 3 bases and J 10 bases, with 18 bases left between them. There are 14 residues in the CDR3. CDR1 is KGHSH and CDR2 is LQKENI in the germline V gene. In nucleotides, the CDR3 is TGTGCCAGCTCACCGTGGGGTCAGCAAGAGCTCCAGTACTTC. It specifies CASSPWGQQELQYF.

This clonotype has a handful of counts. The CDR3 reads CASSLVVENTGELFF. DNA of the CDR3: TGTGCCAGCAGCTTAGTAGTAGAGAACACCGGGGAGCTGTTTTTT. The V and J genes are TRBV7-2 and TRBJ2-2; D is undetermined. Germline CDR1 SGHTA, CDR2 FQGNSA. This CDR3 contains 15 residues. Trimming took off 1 base at V and 1 base at J, with 7 bases between the two ends. The whole variable domain, remainder taken from reference TRBV7-2 and TRBJ2-2, is GAGVSQSPSNKVTEKGKDVELRCDPISGHTALYWYRQSLGQGLEFLIYFQGNSAPDKSGLPSDRFSAERTGGSVSTLTIQRTQQEDSAVYLCASSLVVENTGELFFGEGSRLTVL.

This clonotype was found a few times. In DNA form, the CDR3 reads TGTGCCAGCAGTTTCCGGGGGACAGCTTCCTATGGCTACACCTTC. It encodes CASSFRGTASYGYTF. This chain links TRBV27 with TRBJ1-2; 7 bases line up with TRBD1. The CDR3 has 15 residues. Germline values: CDR1 MNHEY, CDR2 SMNVEV (reference sequence). Trimming cost V 3 bases and J 4 bases; bases outside gene matches: 8.

This clonotype was detected a few times. This chain links TRBV12-3 or TRBV12-4 with TRBJ2-1; a possible D gene is TRBD2 (6 bases). CDR3 length equals 16 residues. V dropped 5 bases and J dropped 9 bases, with 23 bases sitting between them. CDR3 sequence reads: CASSPTVAGYSGEQFF. CDR3 nucleotides: TGTGCCAGCAGTCCAACCGTTGCGGGGTATTCGGGTGAGCAGTTCTTC.

This clonotype was seen repeatedly, ten times or more. J is TRBJ2-7 and V is TRBV6-1; D is unclear. V lost 7 bases and J 6 bases, leaving 22 bases between the germline ends. Germline assignment: CDR1 MNHNS and CDR2 SASEGT. This CDR3 comprises 15 residues. CDR3 region: CASTQSALVGIEQYF. The CDR3 nucleotides read TGTGCCAGCACCCAGTCGGCGTTAGTGGGTATCGAGCAGTACTTC.

Note on this clonotype: One end of the junction does not line up with germline, which may come from a read error. This chain links TRBV5-1 with TRBJ2-3; unclear D gene. Per germline, CDR1 SGHRS and CDR2 YFSETQ. The CDR3 runs 14 residues. The CDR3 here is CVSSPTIGTDTQYF. CDR3 nucleotides: TGCGTCAGCAGCCCCACTATTGGCACAGATACGCAGTATTTT. The full variable domain, with the rest looked up from reference TRBV5-1 and TRBJ2-3, is KAGVTQTPRYLIKTRGQQVTLSCSPISGHRSVSWYQQTPGQGLQFLFEYFSETQRNKGNFPGRFSGRQFSNSRSEMNVSTLELGDSALYLCVSSPTIGTDTQYFGPGTRLTVL.

This clonotype occurred many times. The chain recombines TRBV29-1 with TRBJ1-1, with D possibly matching TRBD1 (5 bases). Trimming took 4 bases from V and 4 from J, leaving 19 bases between them. This CDR3 is built from 15 residues. Germline CDR1 SQVTM, CDR2 ANQGSEA. The CDR3 DNA reads TGCAGCGTTGTCTCCGTAGGGCGGAGGGGCACTGAAGCTTTCTTT. Amino acid sequence: CSVVSVGRRGTEAFF.

The table lists this clonotype with many counts. V usage is TRBV6-2 or TRBV6-3 and J usage is TRBJ2-1; 15 nucleotides align to TRBD2. Per the germline V gene, CDR1 is MNHEY and CDR2 is SVGEGT. After removal of 0 bases from V and 0 bases from J, the junction contained 6 bases not matched to a gene. The CDR3 length is 20 residues. The DNA of the CDR3 is TGTGCCAGCAGTTACTCTGGGACTAGCGGGAGGATAAGCTCCTACAATGAGCAGTTCTTC. This translates into CASSYSGTSGRISSYNEQFF.

Many counts were recorded for this clonotype. The chain joins TRBV7-9 to TRBJ1-4, with TRBD1 identical over 7 bases. The CDR3 sequence is 14 residues long. Losses at the gene ends were 5 bases for V and 6 bases for J; bases not matched to a gene: 6. In germline, CDR1 is SEHNR, CDR2 FQNEAQ (reference sequence). As DNA, the CDR3 is TGTGCCAGCAGCCCACAGGGGTGGGATGAAAAACTGTTTTTT. Translated, it gives CASSPQGWDEKLFF. Full variable domain (rest looked up from reference TRBV7-9 and TRBJ1-4): DTGVSQNPRHKITKRGQNVTFRCDPISEHNRLYWYRQTLGQGPEFLTYFQNEAQLEKSRLLSDRFSAERPKGSFSTLEIQRTEQGDSAMYLCASSPQGWDEKLFFGSGTQLSVL.

This chain connects TRBV2 to TRBJ2-1, with 10 bases fitting TRBD2. Germline V gene sequence: CDR1 SNHLY, CDR2 FYNNEI. The J segment lost 0 bases and the V segment lost 4 bases, leaving 6 bases of the junction unmatched. The CDR3 is made up of 17 amino acids. The chain's CDR3 is CASSGVAGGHSYNEQFF. Written as DNA, the CDR3 is TGTGCCAGCAGTGGAGTAGCGGGGGGCCACTCCTACAATGAGCAGTTCTTC. The whole variable domain, remainder taken from reference TRBV2 and TRBJ2-1, is EPEVTQTPSHQVTQMGQEVILRCVPISNHLYFYWYRQILGQKVEFLVSFYNNEISEKSEIFDDQFSVERPDGSNFTLKIRSTKLEDSAMYFCASSGVAGGHSYNEQFFGPGTRLTVL.

The genes are TRBV28 and TRBJ2-2; the match to TRBD1 covers 8 bases. Germline V gives CDR1 MDHEN, CDR2 SYDVKM. This CDR3 comprises 15 residues. With V trimmed by 4 bases and J by 4 bases, 5 bases remained unmatched. The DNA of the CDR3 is TGTGCCAGCAGTTCGGGACAGGTGGTCACCGGGGAGCTGTTTTTT. It specifies CASSSGQVVTGELFF.

Only a few counts were recorded for this clonotype. This chain connects TRBV6-1 to TRBJ2-2; no clear D. Trimming took 7 bases from V and 3 from J, leaving 18 bases between them. The germline V gene encodes CDR1 MNHNS and CDR2 SASEGT. The CDR3 totals 16 residues. DNA for the CDR3: TGTGCCAGCATTCCCGTTCAAGGTTGGGACACCGGGGAGCTGTTTTTT. Protein sequence: CASIPVQGWDTGELFF.

This clonotype appeared a few times. The chain has TRBV5-1 and TRBJ2-3, with TRBD2 matching over 9 bases. Germline CDR1 SGHRS, CDR2 YFSETQ. This CDR3 is 19 amino acids long. V shed 0 bases and J 5 bases; nucleotides not matched to a gene: 16. The DNA of the CDR3 is TGCGCCAGCAGCTTGGCCGGGGCGGGAGGGCCGATTGGACAAGATACGCAGTATTTT. Translated: CASSLAGAGGPIGQDTQYF. Supplemented by reference TRBV5-1 and TRBJ2-3, the full variable domain reads KAGVTQTPRYLIKTRGQQVTLSCSPISGHRSVSWYQQTPGQGLQFLFEYFSETQRNKGNFPGRFSGRQFSNSRSEMNVSTLELGDSALYLCASSLAGAGGPIGQDTQYFGPGTRLTVL.

There are a few counts of this clonotype. The chain couples TRBV20-1 to TRBJ2-4; D is possibly TRBD1 (5 bases). In germline, CDR1 is DFQATT, CDR2 SNEGSKA (reference sequence). This CDR3 region has 15 residues. V was clipped by 3 bases and J by 3 bases, with 15 bases between them. Here the CDR3 DNA reads TGCAGTGCTAGGGGGCAGTGGGGTGACAAAAACATTCAGTACTTC. Amino acids: CSARGQWGDKNIQYF.

The chain has TRBV6-5 and TRBJ2-2; 9 nucleotides agree with TRBD2. This CDR3 has 17 residues. With V trimmed by 4 bases and J by 4 bases, 10 bases remained unmatched. In germline, CDR1 is MNHEY, CDR2 SVGAGI. CDR3 amino acids: CASSSGGAGGRTGELFF. The CDR3 DNA is TGTGCCAGCAGTTCCGGCGGGGCGGGGGGGCGCACCGGGGAGCTGTTTTTT.

This clonotype was seen a few times. The rearrangement links TRBV5-4 to TRBJ2-2; 9 nucleotides line up with TRBD1. V gave up 0 bases and J gave up 3 bases; unmatched junction bases: 3. This CDR3 has 16 residues. Germline lookup yields CDR1 SGHNT and CDR2 YYREEE (reference sequence). CDR3 in DNA: TGTGCCAGCAGCTTGGCCGGGACAGGGCACACCGGGGAGCTGTTTTTT. The encoded protein is CASSLAGTGHTGELFF.